These T cell receptor beta chains were read from a single sample in a study of T cells in Graves' hyperthyroidism and ophthalmopathy. TCRdb used MiXCR to reprocess the multiplex PCR reads, holding one entry per CDR3 protein. The data show hundreds of thousands of distinct CDR3 sequences, 20% to 25% seen once. The sequencing sample was made of blood. The receptors shown here come from a man under 40 with Graves' ophthalmopathy. Both conserved end residues are part of each CDR3. The order of the fields is J gene, V gene, CDR3 protein.

j_gene: TRBJ1-5
v_gene: TRBV11-2
CDR3aa: CASTPGPNQPQHF

j_gene: TRBJ2-1
v_gene: TRBV10-3
CDR3aa: CAISDPTEQFF

j_gene: TRBJ2-4
v_gene: TRBV7-2
CDR3aa: CASRPTGGPNIQYF

j_gene: TRBJ2-7
v_gene: TRBV27
CDR3aa: CASRLTWGDYEQYF

j_gene: TRBJ2-7
v_gene: TRBV7-6
CDR3aa: CASSLATGAEQYF

j_gene: TRBJ1-4
v_gene: TRBV7-6
CDR3aa: CASSLWAGGAGINEKLFF

j_gene: TRBJ2-7
v_gene: TRBV6-4
CDR3aa: CASSRTSGSAYEQYF

j_gene: TRBJ2-6
v_gene: TRBV5-5
CDR3aa: CASSLGGQGATGANVLTF

j_gene: TRBJ1-1
v_gene: TRBV12-3/TRBV12-4
CDR3aa: CASSSSGEEAFF

j_gene: TRBJ2-5
v_gene: TRBV7-3
CDR3aa: CASMETQYF

j_gene: TRBJ1-1
v_gene: TRBV6-5
CDR3aa: CASSYSREASLLLNTEAFF

j_gene: TRBJ2-7
v_gene: TRBV28
CDR3aa: CASSPGGASPYEQYF

j_gene: TRBJ1-1
v_gene: TRBV9
CDR3aa: CASSVDPTMNTEAFF

j_gene: TRBJ2-7
v_gene: TRBV6-2/TRBV6-3
CDR3aa: CASSYGLSYEQYF

j_gene: TRBJ2-1
v_gene: TRBV7-2
CDR3aa: CASSSFRSLGEQFF

j_gene: TRBJ2-2
v_gene: TRBV20-1
CDR3aa: CSASRGVGGELFF

j_gene: TRBJ2-7
v_gene: TRBV20-1
CDR3aa: CSARGLAGKYEQYF

j_gene: TRBJ2-7
v_gene: TRBV7-9
CDR3aa: CASSPRTGRYEQYF

j_gene: TRBJ2-1
v_gene: TRBV12-3/TRBV12-4
CDR3aa: CASSFRQFKDNEQFF

j_gene: TRBJ2-1
v_gene: TRBV7-9
CDR3aa: CASSSLEGSGRGRSYNEQFF

j_gene: TRBJ2-7
v_gene: TRBV4-1
CDR3aa: CASSRGTSGSYEQYF

j_gene: TRBJ2-7
v_gene: TRBV27
CDR3aa: CASKQGASAPREQYF

j_gene: TRBJ2-7
v_gene: TRBV10-3
CDR3aa: CAISDEKRDYEQYF

j_gene: TRBJ2-2
v_gene: TRBV9
CDR3aa: CASSVGAGENTGELFF

j_gene: TRBJ2-5
v_gene: TRBV9
CDR3aa: CASSVGPGQEETQYF

j_gene: TRBJ1-6
v_gene: TRBV12-3/TRBV12-4
CDR3aa: CASRRTGRDSPLHF

j_gene: TRBJ2-2
v_gene: TRBV3-1
CDR3aa: CASSQDWKGNTGELFF

j_gene: TRBJ2-1
v_gene: TRBV6-2/TRBV6-3
CDR3aa: CASSYTFSYNEQFF

j_gene: TRBJ1-3
v_gene: TRBV6-1
CDR3aa: CASILGNTIYF

j_gene: TRBJ2-3
v_gene: TRBV10-3
CDR3aa: CAISEADGPTDTQYF

j_gene: TRBJ2-2
v_gene: TRBV30
CDR3aa: CACRGGDGTGELFF

j_gene: TRBJ2-7
v_gene: TRBV7-6
CDR3aa: CASSSERTGFEQYF

j_gene: TRBJ2-1
v_gene: TRBV6-2/TRBV6-3
CDR3aa: CASIGGVRGNEQFF

j_gene: TRBJ2-1
v_gene: TRBV7-2
CDR3aa: CATGASLLHNEQFF

j_gene: TRBJ1-1
v_gene: TRBV5-1
CDR3aa: CASSLVGTTGLGTEAFF

j_gene: TRBJ2-7
v_gene: TRBV19
CDR3aa: CASSMGTGAYEQYF

j_gene: TRBJ2-7
v_gene: TRBV6-6
CDR3aa: CASSYSPTGDDLDEQYF

j_gene: TRBJ1-2
v_gene: TRBV6-5
CDR3aa: CASSSAQGANYGYTF

j_gene: TRBJ2-1
v_gene: TRBV5-4
CDR3aa: CASSSPGTINNEQFF

j_gene: TRBJ1-3
v_gene: TRBV3-1
CDR3aa: CASSRTDSDTSGNTIYF

j_gene: TRBJ2-7
v_gene: TRBV13
CDR3aa: CASSGEREGDYEQYF

j_gene: TRBJ1-1
v_gene: TRBV6-2/TRBV6-3
CDR3aa: CASSYRRRGPDEAFF

j_gene: TRBJ2-7
v_gene: TRBV7-9
CDR3aa: CASSPRVGISGSYEQYF